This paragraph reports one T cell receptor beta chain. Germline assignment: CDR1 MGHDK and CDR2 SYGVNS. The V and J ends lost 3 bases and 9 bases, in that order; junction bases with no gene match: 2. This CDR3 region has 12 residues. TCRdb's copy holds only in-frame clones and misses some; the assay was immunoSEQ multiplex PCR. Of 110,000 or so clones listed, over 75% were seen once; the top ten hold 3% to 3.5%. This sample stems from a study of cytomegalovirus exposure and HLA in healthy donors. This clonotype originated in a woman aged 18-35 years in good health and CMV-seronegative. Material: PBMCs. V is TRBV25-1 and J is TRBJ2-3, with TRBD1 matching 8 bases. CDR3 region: CASSDGDRTQYF. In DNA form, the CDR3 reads TGTGCCAGCAGTGATGGGGACAGGACGCAGTATTTT.